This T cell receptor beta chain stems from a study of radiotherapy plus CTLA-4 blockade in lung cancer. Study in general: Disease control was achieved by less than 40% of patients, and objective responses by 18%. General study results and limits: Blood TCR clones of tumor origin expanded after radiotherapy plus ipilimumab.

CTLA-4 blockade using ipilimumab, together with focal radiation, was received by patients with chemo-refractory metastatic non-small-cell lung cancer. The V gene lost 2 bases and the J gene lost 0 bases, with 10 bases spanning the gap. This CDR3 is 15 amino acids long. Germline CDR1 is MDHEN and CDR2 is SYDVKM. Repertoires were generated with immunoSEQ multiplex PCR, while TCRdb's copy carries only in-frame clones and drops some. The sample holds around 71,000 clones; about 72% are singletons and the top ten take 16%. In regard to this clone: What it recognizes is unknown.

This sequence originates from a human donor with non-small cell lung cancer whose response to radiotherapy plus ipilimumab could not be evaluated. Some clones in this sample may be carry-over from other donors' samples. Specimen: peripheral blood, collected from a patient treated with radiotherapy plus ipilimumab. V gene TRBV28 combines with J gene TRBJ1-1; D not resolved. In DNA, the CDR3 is TGTGCCAGCAGTTTAATAGGAGTGATGAACACTGAAGCTTTCTTT. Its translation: CASSLIGVMNTEAFF.